One sample yielded the 5 T cell receptor beta chains listed below, sequenced in a study of cytomegalovirus exposure and HLA in healthy donors. A multiplex PCR was run with 60 Vbeta primers and 13 Jbeta primers. Measured with immunoSEQ multiplex PCR; TCRdb has only the in-frame clones, and not every one. The table records approximately 130,000 clones, 60% to 85% of them present only once. Source material: PBMCs. The receptors originated from a woman between 40 and 50 years old in good health and CMV-seronegative.

The V and J genes are TRBV7-3 and TRBJ2-1; a possible D gene is TRBD2 (6 bases). This CDR3 spans 15 amino acids. Between the trimmed V and J ends, which lost 2 bases and 3 bases, there was a span of 11 bases. CDR1 SGHTA and CDR2 FQGTGA come from the germline V gene. The CDR3 nucleotides are TGTGCCAGCAGCTTAGGGGTGGGGGGCTACAATGAGCAGTTCTTC. Residues: CASSLGVGGYNEQFF.

The chain combines TRBV6-5 with TRBJ2-7; TRBD2 matches at 8 bases. The CDR3 loop spans 14 amino acids. Germline V CDR1 and CDR2: MNHEY, SVGAGI. The ends lost 6 bases at V and 0 bases at J; junction bases unmatched: 4. The CDR3: CASSGLASSYEQYF. CDR3 in DNA: TGTGCCAGCAGCGGACTAGCCTCCTCCTACGAGCAGTACTTC.

The chain employs TRBV7-9 and TRBJ1-3; 9 bases are shared with TRBD1. V gave up 5 bases and J gave up 6 bases; unmatched junction bases: 11. In germline, CDR1 is SEHNR, CDR2 FQNEAQ (reference sequence). The CDR3 extends over 16 amino acids. The CDR3 DNA sequence: TGTGCCAGCAGCCCCCCGGGACAGGGAGGAAAAAACACCATATATTTT. Its protein product is CASSPPGQGGKNTIYF.

J is TRBJ2-3 and V is TRBV15; 12 nucleotides align to TRBD2. J was trimmed by 3 bases and V by 5 bases; bases with no gene match: 6. The length of the CDR3 is 16 residues. The germline gives CDR1 LNHNV, CDR2 YYDKDF (reference sequence). The CDR3 nucleotides are TGTGCCACCAGCCGGTATGGACTAGCGGGAACAGATACGCAGTATTTT. Residues: CATSRYGLAGTDTQYF.

J is TRBJ1-1 and V is TRBV6-5; D ambiguous. Trimming pared 0 bases from V and 4 bases from J, leaving 15 bases between. The CDR3 spans 16 residues. Germline V gene lookup returns CDR1 MNHEY and CDR2 SVGAGI. Here the CDR3 reads CASSYSISRGGTEAFF. The DNA of the CDR3 is TGTGCCAGCAGTTACTCGATCAGTCGGGGAGGCACTGAAGCTTTCTTT.